A single sample gave rise to the 27 T cell receptor beta chains below, sequenced in a study of T-cell memory formation after mild COVID-19. TCRdb re-called the 5' RACE reads through MiXCR, storing one row per CDR3 protein. There are roughly 250,000 distinct CDR3 sequences in the sample; approximately 16% occur only once, and approximately 3.4% lies in the top ten. The sequenced sample was PBMCs or a T cell subset sorted from them (not recorded which). Source of these receptors: a man between 18 and 29 years old who had mild COVID-19 (a few samples of this study predate the infection). Cell type and time point are not known.

This sequence joins TRBV5-1 and TRBJ2-3; 10 positions match TRBD1. With 4 bases clipped from V and 1 base from J, the junction kept 3 bases outside the gene matches. The germline V gene encodes CDR1 SGHRS and CDR2 YFSETQ. This CDR3 has 15 amino acids. CDR3 sequence reads: CASSQTGGRTDTQYF. CDR3 bases: TGCGCCAGCAGCCAGACAGGGGGCCGCACAGATACGCAGTATTTT.

The chain couples TRBV14 to TRBJ2-3; D possibly corresponds to TRBD2 (6 bases). CDR1 and CDR2 from the germline V gene are SGHDN and FVKESK. The CDR3 length is 16 residues. Between the trimmed V and J ends, which lost 1 base and 2 bases, there was a span of 13 bases. CDR3 coding DNA: TGTGCCAGCAGCCAAGGTCTGCGGGGAGTCACAGATACGCAGTATTTT. This translates into CASSQGLRGVTDTQYF. Combining the CDR3 with reference TRBV14 and TRBJ2-3 gives the whole variable domain EAGVTQFPSHSVIEKGQTVTLRCDPISGHDNLYWYRRVMGKEIKFLLHFVKESKQDESGMPNNRFLAERTGGTYSTLKVQPAELEDSGVYFCASSQGLRGVTDTQYFGPGTRLTVL.

V is TRBV29-1 and J is TRBJ2-3, with 9 bases identical to TRBD2. The CDR3 consists of 15 residues. The germline CDR1 and CDR2 sequences are SQVTM and ANQGSEA. Losses at the gene ends were 7 bases for V and 3 bases for J; bases not matched to a gene: 11. CDR3 coding DNA: TGCAGCGCATCCCCGACTAGCGGATTTACAGATACGCAGTATTTT. Translation gives CSASPTSGFTDTQYF.

V is TRBV30 and J is TRBJ1-5; 7 bases agree with TRBD1. This CDR3 comprises 13 residues. The germline gives CDR1 GTSNPN, CDR2 SVGIG (reference sequence). V lost 2 bases and J lost 11; bases outside the gene matches: 9. The CDR3 DNA is TGTGCCTGGAGTTTGACAGGGAGTAGCTCCCAGCATTTT. Residues: CAWSLTGSSSQHF.

This clonotype was seen a few times. This rearrangement joins TRBV10-3 to TRBJ2-7, with TRBD2 matching 13 bases. The CDR3 is 19 residues long. J was trimmed by 1 base and V by 6 bases; bases with no gene match: 15. Germline V gene data show CDR1 as ENHRY and CDR2 as SYGVKD. The CDR3 spells CAIRREGLAGDTQSYEQYV. DNA of the CDR3: TGTGCCATCAGGAGAGAAGGACTAGCGGGGGACACTCAGTCCTACGAGCAGTACGTC.

This clonotype was counted many times. The chain has TRBV7-2 and TRBJ1-5, with no clear D. Germline-derived CDR1 and CDR2 are SGHTA and FQGNSA. Trimming stripped 4 bases from V and 3 bases from J, with 7 bases between. The CDR3 is made up of 13 amino acids. Here the CDR3 DNA reads TGTGCCAGCAGCTCGGACTACAATCAGCCCCAGCATTTT. The encoded protein is CASSSDYNQPQHF.

This chain connects TRBV6-5 to TRBJ2-2; possibly TRBD1 for D (5 bases). Trimming pared 2 bases from V and 1 base from J, leaving 8 bases between. Germline assignment: CDR1 MNHEY and CDR2 SVGAGI. This CDR3 comprises 15 residues. CDR3 region: CASSYGQGNTGELFF. The CDR3 DNA is TGTGCCAGCAGTTACGGGCAGGGGAACACCGGGGAGCTGTTTTTT.

The chain carries TRBV20-1 and TRBJ2-3, with 7 nucleotides matching TRBD2. Germline V gives CDR1 DFQATT, CDR2 SNEGSKA (reference sequence). Germline trimming cut 5 bases from V and 3 bases from J; bases unmatched to any gene: 11. There are 15 residues in the CDR3. CDR3: CSAVPGGRGTDTQYF. The CDR3 DNA is TGCAGTGCTGTTCCCGGGGGGAGGGGAACAGATACGCAGTATTTT.

The V gene is TRBV7-7, the J gene TRBJ2-3, with 8 bases aligning to TRBD2. The trim removed 4 bases at V and 8 bases at J, leaving 11 bases unmatched. The CDR3 is 15 residues long. Germline assignment: CDR1 SSHAT and CDR2 FNYEAQ (reference sequence). The CDR3 DNA reads as TGTGCCAGCAGCTCCGACCCAGCGGGGGCCGGTACGCAGTATTTT. Translation gives CASSSDPAGAGTQYF. The complete variable domain, with remaining parts taken from reference TRBV7-7 and TRBJ2-3, reads GAGVSQSPRYKVTKRGQDVTLRCDPISSHATLYWYQQALGQGPEFLTYFNYEAQPDKSGLPSDRFSAERPEGSISTLTIQRTEQRDSAMYRCASSSDPAGAGTQYFGPGTRLTVL.

This clonotype was counted between two and nine times. The chain uses TRBV10-3 and TRBJ1-1; maybe TRBD1 (5 bases). In germline, CDR1 is ENHRY, CDR2 SYGVKD. The CDR3 consists of 14 residues. Deletions cut 8 bases from V and 0 bases from J, with 13 bases between. The CDR3 region is CAIRRGTVNTEAFF. The CDR3 coding sequence is TGTGCCATCCGCCGGGGGACGGTGAACACTGAAGCTTTCTTT.

This clonotype has just a few counts. The chain joins TRBV6-5 to TRBJ2-6; a weak D match, TRBD2 (5 bases). CDR3 length: 16 amino acids. The V gene lost 0 bases and the J gene lost 0 bases, with 6 bases spanning the gap. Looked up from germline, CDR1 is MNHEY and CDR2 is SVGAGI. In nucleotides, the CDR3 is TGTGCCAGCAGTTACTCCGAGGGCTCTGGGGCCAACGTCCTGACTTTC. It specifies CASSYSEGSGANVLTF.

The V and J genes are TRBV12-3 or TRBV12-4 and TRBJ1-1, with D tentatively TRBD1 (5 bases). The CDR3 loop spans 15 amino acids. The V and J ends lost 1 base and 6 bases respectively, with 15 bases between them. This chain's CDR3 is CASSLEGWEFAEAFF. In DNA form, the CDR3 reads TGTGCCAGCAGTTTAGAGGGGTGGGAGTTCGCTGAAGCTTTCTTT.

This clonotype was detected a few times. The chain couples TRBV6-1 to TRBJ1-5; D unclear. CDR1 and CDR2 from the germline V gene are MNHNS and SASEGT. There are 15 residues in the CDR3. V shed 6 bases and J shed 6 bases, with 18 bases lying between them. CDR3 coding DNA: TGTGCCAGCAGACAGAGTCATATCGGAGGTCAGCCCCAGCATTTT. Translation: CASRQSHIGGQPQHF.

This clonotype was picked up a small number of times. The rearrangement links TRBV7-2 to TRBJ2-3; weak D call: TRBD2 (5 bases). Germline lookup yields CDR1 SGHTA and CDR2 FQGNSA. V lost 4 bases and J 6 bases, leaving 11 bases between the germline ends. This CDR3 region has 13 residues. CDR3 nucleotides: TGTGCCAGCAGCTCCTTTACGGGGGATACGCAGTATTTT. Encoded protein: CASSSFTGDTQYF. The full variable domain, rest sourced from reference TRBV7-2 and TRBJ2-3, is GAGVSQSPSNKVTEKGKDVELRCDPISGHTALYWYRQSLGQGLEFLIYFQGNSAPDKSGLPSDRFSAERTGGSVSTLTIQRTQQEDSAVYLCASSSFTGDTQYFGPGTRLTVL.

The J gene is TRBJ2-6, the V gene TRBV6-5; D unresolved. Germline V gene data show CDR1 as MNHEY and CDR2 as SVGAGI. The CDR3 runs to 14 residues. V was pared by 4 bases and J by 4 bases, with 8 bases between. The DNA for the CDR3 is TGTGCCAGCAGTTTAGCCATCGGGGCCAACGTCCTGACTTTC. It encodes CASSLAIGANVLTF.

The rearrangement joins TRBV7-2 to TRBJ1-1; D may be TRBD1 (5 bases). V lost 5 bases and J 8 bases, leaving 15 bases between the germline ends. CDR1 and CDR2 (germline): SGHTA, FQGNSA. This CDR3 region has 13 residues. CDR3 protein: CASSGGAGREAFF. In DNA form, the CDR3 reads TGTGCCAGCAGCGGGGGTGCAGGGAGGGAAGCTTTCTTT.

V and J are TRBV12-3 or TRBV12-4 and TRBJ1-5, with 8 bases lining up with TRBD1. The CDR3 totals 16 residues. V lost 0 bases and J lost 10; bases outside the gene matches: 11. CDR3: CASSLAQGGIKVPQHF. In nucleotides, the CDR3 is TGTGCCAGCAGTTTAGCACAGGGGGGGATCAAGGTTCCCCAGCATTTT.

This clonotype turned up a few times. This sequence joins TRBV7-7 and TRBJ1-5, with D uncertain. Germline loops: CDR1 SSHAT, CDR2 FNYEAQ (reference sequence). This CDR3 region has 13 residues. The CDR3: CASSVGPNQPQHF. In DNA form, the CDR3 reads TGTGCTAGCTCTGTGGGCCCGAATCAGCCCCAGCATTTT.

The table lists this clonotype with a few counts. This sequence joins TRBV5-1 and TRBJ2-1; D is ambiguous. V was clipped by 3 bases and J by 2 bases, with 6 bases between them. This CDR3 is 13 amino acids long. Germline V gives CDR1 SGHRS, CDR2 YFSETQ. The CDR3 nucleotides read TGCGCCAGCAGCTCGGCAGCCTACAATGAGCAGTTCTTC. It encodes CASSSAAYNEQFF.

This clonotype was found a few times. The rearrangement links TRBV14 to TRBJ2-3; TRBD2 matches at 9 bases. Per the germline V gene, CDR1 is SGHDN and CDR2 is FVKESK. The V gene end was trimmed by 3 bases and the J gene end by 6 bases; junction bases not matched to a gene: 7. The CDR3 has 15 amino acids. The CDR3 nucleotides read TGTGCCAGCAGCCATAGGCGGGGGGGCCCTGATACGCAGTATTTT. Translation: CASSHRRGGPDTQYF.

CDR3 coding DNA: TGTGCCACCAGTGATTTCGGCCAGGGGGCTGGGGAGCAGTTCTTC. Encoded protein: CATSDFGQGAGEQFF. The genes are TRBV24-1 and TRBJ2-1; 8 bases align to TRBD1. Germline values: CDR1 KGHDR, CDR2 SFDVKD. The CDR3 has 15 residues. Trimming at V came to 1 base and at J to 10 bases, leaving 8 bases not matched to a gene.

This clonotype has more than one count but fewer than ten. The chain combines TRBV5-1 with TRBJ1-4; D uncertain. Trimming stripped 4 bases from V and 6 bases from J, with 10 bases between. This CDR3 has 13 amino acids. Looked up from germline, CDR1 is SGHRS and CDR2 is YFSETQ. The CDR3 region has the DNA TGCGCCAGCAGCCCCGAAGGTGATGAAAAACTGTTTTTT. It encodes CASSPEGDEKLFF.

The J gene is TRBJ1-2, the V gene TRBV5-1; 7 nucleotides align to TRBD1. V lost 1 base, J lost 8 bases, and 11 bases stayed unmatched. Germline V CDR1 and CDR2: SGHRS, YFSETQ. The CDR3 runs to 15 residues. CDR3 nucleotides: TGCGCCAGCAGCTTGAGGGACAGAGATCCCATGGGCTACACCTTC. It codes for CASSLRDRDPMGYTF.

In this sample, this clonotype turned up a few times. The gene calls are TRBV7-9 and TRBJ2-7, with 12 bases identical to TRBD1. The ends lost 3 bases at V and 7 bases at J; junction bases unmatched: 7. The CDR3 covers 15 residues. The germline V gene encodes CDR1 SEHNR and CDR2 FQNEAQ (reference sequence). CDR3 DNA sequence: TGTGCCAGCAGCTTGACCGGGACAGGGGGCCGGGAGCAGTACGTC. Protein sequence: CASSLTGTGGREQYV.

This clonotype was found a few times. The chain employs TRBV20-1 and TRBJ2-3; TRBD2 might be the D (5 bases). Germline V gene lookup returns CDR1 DFQATT and CDR2 SNEGSKA (reference sequence). Trimming shortened V by 0 bases and J by 1 base, and 17 bases separated the two germline ends. This CDR3 comprises 17 residues. In DNA form, the CDR3 reads TGCAGTGCTAGAGATCCTCCTGCGGACGGGGGCACAGATACGCAGTATTTT. It translates to CSARDPPADGGTDTQYF.

This clonotype was detected many times. This chain joins TRBV30 and TRBJ2-5, with D possibly called TRBD1 or TRBD2 (5 bases each). Trimming pared 6 bases from V and 7 bases from J, leaving 15 bases between. From germline, CDR1 is GTSNPN and CDR2 SVGIG (reference sequence). The CDR3 loop spans 12 amino acids. The CDR3 is CACPGPQGTQYF. For the CDR3, the DNA is TGTGCCTGCCCGGGACCCCAGGGGACCCAGTACTTC.

The table lists this clonotype with a few counts. The chain recombines TRBV9 with TRBJ2-2; TRBD2 matches 10 bases. V was clipped by 4 bases and J by 3 bases; unmatched bases: 6. Germline lookup yields CDR1 SGDLS and CDR2 YYNGEE. The CDR3 covers 16 residues. The CDR3 sequence is CASSPSGGAHTGELFF. CDR3 nucleotide sequence: TGTGCCAGCAGCCCCAGCGGGGGGGCGCACACCGGGGAGCTGTTTTTT.